One and the same sample provided the 24 T cell receptor beta chains below, sequenced in a study of PD-1 blockade in mismatch repair-deficient tumors. Produced via immunoSEQ multiplex PCR; TCRdb's table is partial and in-frame only. Here the sample spans about 120,000 clones, 60% to 85% being singletons. The sequences come from peripheral blood, collected roughly 13 months after starting pembrolizumab. All receptors derive from an adult with mismatch repair-deficient cancer.

This sequence joins TRBV29-1 and TRBJ2-2; D might be TRBD2 (5 bases). The CDR3 spans 12 residues. Trimming removed 7 bases at V and 6 bases at J, with 12 bases between. CDR1 and CDR2 from the germline V gene are SQVTM and ANQGSEA. CDR3 sequence: CSGDLGAGELFF. The CDR3 DNA sequence: TGCAGCGGAGATCTCGGGGCCGGGGAGCTGTTTTTT.

The genes are TRBV11-2 and TRBJ1-4, with a tentative D call TRBD1 (6 bases). Germline CDR1 reads SGHAT; CDR2 reads FQNNGV. The CDR3 has 17 residues. Trimming took off 4 bases at V and 5 bases at J, with 20 bases between the two ends. Here the CDR3 reads CASSSYRGQRLNEKLFF. The DNA of the CDR3 is TGTGCCAGCAGCTCCTACCGGGGACAACGATTAAATGAAAAACTGTTTTTT.

The chain links TRBV6-4 to TRBJ1-1; D is uncertain. Looked up from germline, CDR1 is MRHNA and CDR2 is SNTAGT. The CDR3 covers 13 residues. Trimming removed 3 bases at V and 9 bases at J, with 14 bases between. This chain's CDR3 is CASSETRRMQAFF. CDR3 DNA: TGTGCCAGCAGTGAAACCAGACGGATGCAAGCTTTCTTT.

On this clone itself: At one boundary the junction diverges from the germline segment, which might be a read error. The V and J genes are TRBV2 and TRBJ2-7, with TRBD2 matching 10 bases. The germline V gene has CDR1 SNHLY and CDR2 FYNNEI. CDR3 size: 12 residues. CDR3 sequence (DNA): TGTGCCAGCAGTGATGTGGGACTAGCGCGAGACTTC. Translating it yields CASSDVGLARDF. The full variable domain, its missing parts supplied by reference TRBV2 and TRBJ2-7, is EPEVTQTPSHQVTQMGQEVILRCVPISNHLYFYWYRQILGQKVEFLVSFYNNEISEKSEIFDDQFSVERPDGSNFTLKIRSTKLEDSAMYFCASSDVGLARDFGPGTRLTVT.

V is TRBV6-6 and J is TRBJ1-5; TRBD1 aligns across 7 bases. The J segment lost 7 bases and the V segment lost 3 bases, leaving 6 bases of the junction unmatched. CDR3 size: 14 residues. CDR1 and CDR2 from the germline V gene are MNHNY and SVGAGI (reference sequence). The CDR3 loop is CASSYTGDRQPQHF. In nucleotides, the CDR3 is TGTGCCAGCAGTTATACAGGGGATAGACAGCCCCAGCATTTT.

In its sample, this clone was seen once. V gene TRBV11-2 combines with J gene TRBJ2-3; tentative D call: TRBD1 (6 bases). The CDR3 has 16 amino acids. Trimming cost V 1 base and J 4 bases, with 15 bases left between them. Per germline, CDR1 SGHAT and CDR2 FQNNGV. The CDR3 here is CASSLGGGRGADTQYF. The CDR3 DNA reads as TGTGCCAGCAGCTTAGGAGGTGGCAGGGGAGCAGATACGCAGTATTTT.

The chain recombines TRBV7-9 with TRBJ2-1; D uncertain. Germline V gene sequence: CDR1 SEHNR, CDR2 FQNEAQ (reference sequence). Trimming cost V 4 bases and J 4 bases, with 8 bases left between them. The CDR3 runs to 13 residues. CDR3 DNA: TGTGCCAGCAGCTCAACCGGATACAATGAGCAGTTCTTC. Protein product: CASSSTGYNEQFF.

In nucleotides, the CDR3 is TGTGCCAGCAGTTTGGGAGGGGCTGAAAAACTGTTTTTT. Protein sequence: CASSLGGAEKLFF. The chain carries TRBV28 and TRBJ1-4; D perhaps matches TRBD1 (5 bases). Trimming left V 3 bases short and J 7 bases short, with 9 bases between. Germline V gene lookup returns CDR1 MDHEN and CDR2 SYDVKM. This CDR3 is built from 13 residues.

This clone was detected once. This chain joins TRBV4-2 and TRBJ2-2; 10 nucleotides agree with TRBD1. Germline V gene data show CDR1 as LGHNA and CDR2 as YNFKEQ. The CDR3 consists of 17 residues. Germline trimming cut 0 bases from V and 6 bases from J; bases unmatched to any gene: 7. The CDR3 DNA reads as TGTGCCAGCAGCCAAGATCCGAGGACAGGGGGTCCCGGGGAGCTGTTTTTT. Its translation is CASSQDPRTGGPGELFF.

This CDR3 reads CASSLAGQGAHGYTF. The CDR3 DNA reads as TGCGCCAGCAGCTTGGCTGGACAGGGGGCGCATGGCTACACCTTC. The V gene is TRBV5-1, the J gene TRBJ1-2, with 11 nucleotides matching TRBD1. The CDR3 runs 15 residues. Trimming cost V 0 bases and J 6 bases; bases outside gene matches: 4. Per the germline V gene, CDR1 is SGHRS and CDR2 is YFSETQ.

The chain recombines TRBV7-3 with TRBJ2-1; 9 nucleotides align to TRBD1. In germline, CDR1 is SGHTA, CDR2 FQGTGA. The ends lost 7 bases at V and 8 bases at J; junction bases unmatched: 15. The CDR3 runs 16 residues. The CDR3 loop reads CASTNTGTGSVYEQFF. CDR3 in DNA: TGTGCCAGCACCAATACCGGGACAGGGTCTGTATATGAGCAGTTCTTC.

This chain joins TRBV6-5 and TRBJ1-1, with D uncertain. V lost 8 bases to trimming and J lost 8 bases, with 24 bases between them. CDR3 length equals 15 residues. Germline V CDR1 and CDR2: MNHEY, SVGAGI. For the CDR3, the DNA is TGTGCCAGCCGCAAACTCCCCTTAACTGTATCGGAAGCTTTCTTT. This sequence encodes CASRKLPLTVSEAFF.

The genes are TRBV2 and TRBJ2-7, with 11 bases lining up with TRBD2. The ends lost 0 bases at V and 3 bases at J; junction bases unmatched: 10. The CDR3 length is 18 residues. CDR1 SNHLY and CDR2 FYNNEI come from the germline V gene. CDR3 sequence: CASSEAGTSGVRNYEQYF. The CDR3 bases are TGTGCCAGCAGTGAAGCCGGGACTAGCGGAGTAAGAAACTACGAGCAGTACTTC.

This chain links TRBV29-1 with TRBJ1-1, with no clear D. The CDR3 is 12 residues long. Germline CDR1 reads SQVTM; CDR2 reads ANQGSEA. CDR3 sequence reads: CGFRVSDTEAFF. CDR3 sequence (DNA): TGCGGATTTAGGGTGAGTGACACTGAAGCTTTCTTT.

This clone occurred a few times. The rearrangement links TRBV18 to TRBJ1-2, with D tentatively TRBD1 (5 bases). The CDR3 loop spans 13 amino acids. Between the trimmed V and J ends, which lost 1 base and 2 bases, there was a span of 5 bases. Germline V gene data show CDR1 as KGHSH and CDR2 as LQKENI. This CDR3 is CASSPRDNYGYTF. The CDR3 DNA reads TGTGCCAGCTCACCACGGGACAACTATGGCTACACCTTC.

The chain has TRBV7-3 and TRBJ2-3; TRBD1 matches at 9 bases. Germline CDR1 SGHTA, CDR2 FQGTGA. This CDR3 spans 21 amino acids. Trimming cost V 4 bases and J 0 bases; bases outside gene matches: 20. In nucleotides, the CDR3 is TGTGCCAGCAGCTCCACCCCAGGGCTTCGGACAGGGGCCCTGAGCACAGATACGCAGTATTTT. Protein product: CASSSTPGLRTGALSTDTQYF. Full variable domain (remainder filled in from reference TRBV7-3 and TRBJ2-3): GAGVSQTPSNKVTEKGKYVELRCDPISGHTALYWYRQSLGQGPEFLIYFQGTGAADDSGLPNDRFFAVRPEGSVSTLKIQRTERGDSAVYLCASSSTPGLRTGALSTDTQYFGPGTRLTVL.

This clone was observed once. This chain connects TRBV19 to TRBJ1-1; D not certain. The V end lost 3 bases, the J end lost 1 base, and 9 bases lay between the germline ends. Germline CDR1 LNHDA, CDR2 SQIVND (reference sequence). This CDR3 has 14 amino acids. This CDR3 is CASSIRGKNTEAFF. The CDR3 DNA sequence: TGTGCCAGTAGTATTCGGGGAAAGAACACTGAAGCTTTCTTT. Looking up the rest from reference TRBV19 and TRBJ1-1 gives the full variable domain: DGGITQSPKYLFRKEGQNVTLSCEQNLNHDAMYWYRQDPGQGLRLIYYSQIVNDFQKGDIAEGYSVSREKKESFPLTVTSAQKNPTAFYLCASSIRGKNTEAFFGQGTRLTVV.

This clone occurred a few times. The chain links TRBV6-5 to TRBJ1-1; 9 bases fit TRBD1. The CDR3 contains 15 residues. V trimming: 6 bases; J trimming: 3 bases; junction bases outside the gene matches: 8. Germline CDR1 and CDR2: MNHEY and SVGAGI. CDR3 DNA sequence: TGTGCCAGCAGGGCCGGGACAGGGTGGGACACTGAAGCTTTCTTT. Translation: CASRAGTGWDTEAFF.

In this sample, this clone turned up once. This chain uses TRBV13 with TRBJ2-1, with 8 bases that match TRBD2. Per the germline V gene, CDR1 is PRHDT and CDR2 is FYEKMQ (reference sequence). The CDR3 contains 17 residues. V shed 1 base, J shed 1 base, and the junction held 6 bases outside the gene matches. As DNA, the CDR3 is TGTGCCAGCAGCTTAGCGCCCTTAGCGGGATCCTACAATGAGCAGTTCTTC. Protein product: CASSLAPLAGSYNEQFF. Full variable domain (remainder filled in from reference TRBV13 and TRBJ2-1): AAGVIQSPRHLIKEKRETATLKCYPIPRHDTVYWYQQGPGQDPQFLISFYEKMQSDKGSIPDRFSAQQFSDYHSELNMSSLELGDSALYFCASSLAPLAGSYNEQFFGPGTRLTVL.

This clone was detected once. The J gene is TRBJ2-7, the V gene TRBV19; D not certain. Germline V gene lookup returns CDR1 LNHDA and CDR2 SQIVND (reference sequence). This CDR3 is 13 amino acids long. V lost 1 base to trimming and J lost 3 bases, with 7 bases between them. The CDR3 sequence: CASSIGAGYEQYF. In DNA form, the CDR3 reads TGTGCCAGTAGTATAGGCGCAGGCTACGAGCAGTACTTC.

The V gene is TRBV18, the J gene TRBJ2-7, with 8 bases fitting TRBD1. CDR1 and CDR2 from the germline V gene are KGHSH and LQKENI. CDR3 size: 15 residues. V shed 6 bases and J 2 bases; nucleotides not matched to a gene: 9. The DNA for the CDR3 is TGTGCCAGCTCGGAGGGGACAGGAGGAGCCTACGAGCAGTACTTC. Its translation is CASSEGTGGAYEQYF. The full variable domain, its missing parts supplied by reference TRBV18 and TRBJ2-7, is NAGVMQNPRHLVRRRGQEARLRCSPMKGHSHVYWYRQLPEEGLKFMVYLQKENIIDESGMPKERFSAEFPKEGPSILRIQQVVRGDSAAYFCASSEGTGGAYEQYFGPGTRLTVT.

This sequence joins TRBV11-1 and TRBJ2-2; either TRBD1 or TRBD2 may fit D (6 bases each). Germline V gene sequence: CDR1 SGHAT, CDR2 FQDESV (reference sequence). Trimming pared 4 bases from V and 1 base from J, leaving 10 bases between. The CDR3 is made up of 15 amino acids. In DNA, the CDR3 is TGTGCCAGCAGCTGGGGGGCAGGGAACACCGGGGAGCTGTTTTTT. It translates to CASSWGAGNTGELFF.

The rearrangement uses TRBV30 and TRBJ2-7; TRBD1 is a possible D gene (5 bases). Trimming shortened V by 0 bases and J by 6 bases, and 21 bases separated the two germline ends. Germline V gene data show CDR1 as GTSNPN and CDR2 as SVGIG (reference sequence). The CDR3 extends over 16 amino acids. The CDR3 DNA reads TGTGCCTGGAGTGTCTACAAGGGGCCTAGGATTAGCGAGCAGTACTTC. Protein sequence: CAWSVYKGPRISEQYF. The full variable domain, completed using reference TRBV30 and TRBJ2-7, is SQTIHQWPATLVQPVGSPLSLECTVEGTSNPNLYWYRQAAGRGLQLLFYSVGIGQISSEVPQNLSASRPQDRQFILSSKKLLLSDSGFYLCAWSVYKGPRISEQYFGPGTRLTVT.

The gene calls are TRBV19 and TRBJ1-2, with D possibly TRBD1 on 5 matching bases. V gave up 1 base and J gave up 8 bases, with 11 bases separating them. The CDR3 contains 13 residues. Germline V gene data show CDR1 as LNHDA and CDR2 as SQIVND (reference sequence). CDR3 DNA: TGTGCCAGTAGTATAGTGGGGACCAGAGGCTACACCTTC. Amino acid sequence: CASSIVGTRGYTF.